This entry lists 2 T cell receptor beta chains sequenced from one sample in a study of cytomegalovirus exposure and HLA in healthy donors. Amplification used 60 Vbeta primers and 13 Jbeta primers. Libraries were prepared by immunoSEQ multiplex PCR; TCRdb keeps only in-frame clonotypes and omits some of them. The sample carries about 180,000 clones, about 77% recorded once. The sample taken for sequencing was PBMCs. Receptors originate from a man aged 25 to 40 in good health and CMV-seronegative.

This clone was seen a single time. CDR3 sequence (DNA): TGTGCCAGCAGCCCATCAGCGTCCTACGAGCAGTACTTC. Translating it yields CASSPSASYEQYF. V gene TRBV9 combines with J gene TRBJ2-7; D remains unclear. This CDR3 comprises 13 residues. Germline CDR1 SGDLS, CDR2 YYNGEE. V shed 4 bases and J shed 1 base, with 9 bases lying between them.

Only one count was recorded for this clone. V is TRBV10-1 and J is TRBJ2-5; TRBD2 aligns across 12 bases. Per the germline V gene, CDR1 is WNHNN and CDR2 is SYGVQD (reference sequence). V lost 0 bases to trimming and J lost 1 base; unmatched junction nucleotides: 0. This CDR3 region has 16 residues. This CDR3 reads CASSESTSGGQETQYF. The CDR3 DNA reads TGCGCCAGCAGTGAGTCGACTAGCGGGGGCCAAGAGACCCAGTACTTC.